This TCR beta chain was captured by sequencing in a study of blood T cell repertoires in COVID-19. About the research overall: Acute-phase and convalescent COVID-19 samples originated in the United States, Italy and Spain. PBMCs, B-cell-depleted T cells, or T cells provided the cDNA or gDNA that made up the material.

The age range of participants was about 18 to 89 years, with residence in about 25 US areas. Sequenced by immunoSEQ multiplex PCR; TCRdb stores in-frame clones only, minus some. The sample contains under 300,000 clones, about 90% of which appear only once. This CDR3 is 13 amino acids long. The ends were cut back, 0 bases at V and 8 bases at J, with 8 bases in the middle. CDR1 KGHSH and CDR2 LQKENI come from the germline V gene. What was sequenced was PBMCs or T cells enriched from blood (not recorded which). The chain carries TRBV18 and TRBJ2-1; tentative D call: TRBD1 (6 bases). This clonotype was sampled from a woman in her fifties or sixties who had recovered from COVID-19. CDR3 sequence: CASSPPGADEQFF. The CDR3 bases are TGTGCCAGCTCACCACCGGGGGCGGATGAGCAGTTCTTC.